These T cell receptor beta chains were read from a single sample in a study of blood T cell repertoires in COVID-19. The repertoire was sequenced with immunoSEQ multiplex PCR; TCRdb's copy has only in-frame clones and lacks some. This table has roughly 170,000 clones, roughly 81% appearing once. Source material: peripheral blood. The receptor source for this set is a man aged 40-49 years who had recovered from COVID-19. CDR3s include the opening cysteine and the closing phenylalanine or tryptophan. D genes are given only for firm matches. Some rows have no size entry. The others give once, few or many, or a class for an expanded clone.

CDR3 protein,CDR3 DNA,J gene,clone size,D gene,V gene,CDR3 length
CASSQGVDEQFF,TGTGCCAGCAGCCAGGGGGTCGATGAGCAGTTCTTC,TRBJ2-1,once,TRBD1,TRBV7-9,12
CSVESPTRGAYNEQFF,TGCAGCGTTGAATCCCCGACTCGGGGTGCCTACAATGAGCAGTTCTTC,TRBJ2-1,.,.,TRBV29-1,16
CASSQGGGADTQYF,TGCGCCAGCAGCCAAGGCGGGGGGGCAGATACGCAGTATTTT,TRBJ2-3,.,TRBD2,TRBV4-3,14
CASSPGSSYNEQFF,TGTGCCAGCAGCCCCGGGAGCTCCTACAATGAGCAGTTCTTC,TRBJ2-1,.,.,TRBV7-2,14
CASSLVGRGVEQYF,TGTGCCAGCAGCTTAGTCGGCAGGGGGGTCGAGCAGTACTTC,TRBJ2-7,.,.,TRBV7-9,14
CASSLNRGEGNIQYF,TGTGCCAGCAGCTTAAACAGGGGGGAGGGGAACATTCAGTACTTC,TRBJ2-4,.,.,TRBV7-2,15
CASSPRAYEQYF,TGTGCCAGCAGCCCCAGGGCCTACGAGCAGTACTTC,TRBJ2-7,.,.,TRBV5-5,12
CASSFYSGELFF,TGTGCCAGCAGTTTTTATTCCGGGGAGCTGTTTTTT,TRBJ2-2,.,.,TRBV12-3/TRBV12-4,12
CASSYRQDHYEQYF,TGTGCCAGCAGTTACAGACAGGATCACTACGAGCAGTACTTC,TRBJ2-7,.,.,TRBV27,14
CASSLHYEQYF,TGTGCCAGCAGTTTACATTACGAGCAGTACTTC,TRBJ2-7,once,.,TRBV5-5,11
CASSTSLAGLYNEQFF,TGTGCCAGTAGCACCAGTCTAGCGGGCCTTTACAATGAGCAGTTCTTC,TRBJ2-1,few,TRBD2,TRBV19,16
CASSSEWGDAIQYF,TGCGCCAGCAGCTCTGAATGGGGGGACGCCATTCAGTACTTC,TRBJ2-4,.,.,TRBV5-1,14
CASSPLGDRDVGYTF,TGTGCCAGTAGTCCTTTAGGGGACAGGGATGTCGGCTACACCTTC,TRBJ1-2,.,TRBD1,TRBV19,15
CASSFVGLAGQETQYF,TGTGCCAGCAGCTTTGTGGGACTAGCGGGACAAGAGACCCAGTACTTC,TRBJ2-5,.,TRBD2,TRBV11-3,16
CASSYSPGGSYEQYF,TGTGCCAGCAGTTACTCCCCAGGAGGCTCCTACGAGCAGTACTTC,TRBJ2-7,.,.,TRBV6-6,15
CASTPFGNSNQPQHF,TGTGCCAGCACCCCCTTCGGTAATAGCAATCAGCCCCAGCATTTT,TRBJ1-5,.,.,TRBV5-8,15
CASSLTSSYNEQFF,TGTGCCAGCAGCTTAACCAGCTCCTACAATGAGCAGTTCTTC,TRBJ2-1,.,.,TRBV7-3,14
CASSLLDQETQYF,TGTGCCAGCAGTTTACTAGACCAAGAGACCCAGTACTTC,TRBJ2-5,.,.,TRBV12-3/TRBV12-4,13
CASSVGLSTDTQYF,TGTGCCAGCAGCGTAGGACTAAGCACAGATACGCAGTATTTT,TRBJ2-3,.,.,TRBV9,14
CASTKTGMNTEAFF,TGTGCCAGCACGAAGACGGGGATGAACACTGAAGCTTTCTTT,TRBJ1-1,.,.,TRBV28,14
CAWSWGETGNTIYF,TGTGCCTGGAGTTGGGGGGAGACTGGAAACACCATATATTTT,TRBJ1-3,.,.,TRBV30,14
CASQKASGLTDTQYF,TGTGCCAGCCAAAAGGCTAGCGGCCTCACAGATACGCAGTATTTT,TRBJ2-3,.,TRBD2,TRBV3-1/TRBV3-2,15
CATSRGQGNTGELFF,TGTGCCACCAGCAGAGGACAGGGGAACACCGGGGAGCTGTTTTTT,TRBJ2-2,.,TRBD1,TRBV15,15
CASSPVFRDTQYF,TGCGCCAGCAGCCCGGTATTCAGGGATACGCAGTATTTT,TRBJ2-3,.,.,TRBV4-3,13
CASSEAVRAGTDEQFF,TGTGCCAGCAGTGAAGCAGTTCGAGCGGGGACGGATGAGCAGTTCTTC,TRBJ2-1,.,TRBD2,TRBV6-1,16
CASSQVTSGGESYEQYF,TGTGCCAGCAGCCAAGTGACTAGCGGGGGGGAGTCCTACGAGCAGTACTTC,TRBJ2-7,.,TRBD2,TRBV4-2,17
CATARGSTDTQYF,TGTGCCACCGCGCGCGGGAGCACAGATACGCAGTATTTT,TRBJ2-3,.,.,TRBV24-1,13
CASSPDSGGTQYF,TGTGCCAGCTCACCAGATAGCGGGGGAACGCAGTATTTT,TRBJ2-3,.,TRBD2,TRBV18,13
CASSRQEDQPQHF,TGTGCCAGCTCGCGACAGGAGGATCAGCCCCAGCATTTT,TRBJ1-5,few,.,TRBV18,13
CASSSGTMNTEAFF,TGTGCCAGCAGCTCGGGGACAATGAACACTGAAGCTTTCTTT,TRBJ1-1,.,.,TRBV11-3,14
CASRAETGRAFF,TGTGCCAGCAGGGCGGAGACAGGGAGGGCTTTCTTT,TRBJ1-1,.,TRBD1,TRBV2,12
CASSVNGYSNQPQHF,TGTGCCAGCAGCGTAAACGGTTATAGCAATCAGCCCCAGCATTTT,TRBJ1-5,few,.,TRBV2,15
CASTRTGGEYEQYF,TGCGCCAGCACCCGGACAGGGGGCGAGTACGAGCAGTACTTC,TRBJ2-7,.,TRBD1,TRBV5-1,14
CASSLGTSGFKETQYF,TGTGCCAGCAGTTTAGGGACTAGCGGGTTTAAAGAGACCCAGTACTTC,TRBJ2-5,.,TRBD2,TRBV28,16
CASSVGGGANVLTF,TGTGCCAGCAGTGTGGGAGGTGGGGCCAACGTCCTGACTTTC,TRBJ2-6,.,.,TRBV2,14
CASSFTGQGGTDTQYF,TGTGCCAGCAGCTTTACAGGACAGGGAGGAACAGATACGCAGTATTTT,TRBJ2-3,once,TRBD1,TRBV13,16
CASSQAPGGEGAFF,TGTGCCAGCAGCCAAGCGCCGGGAGGTGAAGGAGCTTTCTTT,TRBJ1-1,.,.,TRBV3-1/TRBV3-2,14
CASRGPGQGDNQPQHF,TGTGCCAGCCGAGGACCGGGACAGGGGGACAATCAGCCCCAGCATTTT,TRBJ1-5,.,TRBD1,TRBV25-1,16
CASRVGPEGEKLFF,TGTGCCAGCAGGGTGGGACCGGAGGGTGAAAAACTGTTTTTT,TRBJ1-4,.,.,TRBV7-9,14
CASRNPYSGGDEQFF,TGTGCCAGCAGGAACCCCTATAGCGGAGGGGATGAGCAGTTCTTC,TRBJ2-1,.,.,TRBV6-5,15
CASSVEGGDTQYF,TGTGCCAGCAGCGTAGAAGGAGGAGATACGCAGTATTTT,TRBJ2-3,.,.,TRBV9,13
CASSRTGDRNQPQHF,TGTGCCAGCAGTCGGACAGGGGACCGCAATCAGCCCCAGCATTTT,TRBJ1-5,.,TRBD1,TRBV6-5,15
CASSRWSGGVNTQYF,TGTGCCAGCAGCCGATGGAGCGGGGGGGTGAATACGCAGTATTTT,TRBJ2-3,.,TRBD2,TRBV11-3,15
CASSLWPGNEAFF,TGTGCCAGCAGTTTATGGCCGGGAAATGAAGCTTTCTTT,TRBJ1-1,.,.,TRBV12-3/TRBV12-4,13
CASSRGHEAFF,TGTGCCAGCAGTCGGGGACATGAAGCTTTCTTT,TRBJ1-1,.,.,TRBV27,11
CAISGTSASGNEQFF,TGTGCCATCAGTGGGACTAGCGCTTCCGGCAATGAGCAGTTCTTC,TRBJ2-1,.,TRBD2,TRBV10-3,15
CASSVFVDYLMNTEAFF,TGTGCCAGCAGTGTATTCGTTGACTATCTCATGAACACTGAAGCTTTCTTT,TRBJ1-1,.,.,TRBV6-1,17
CAWGKGGGTDTQYF,TGTGCCTGGGGTAAGGGGGGGGGCACAGATACGCAGTATTTT,TRBJ2-3,.,.,TRBV30,14
CASDRRGEQFF,TGTGCCAGCGACCGCAGGGGTGAGCAGTTCTTC,TRBJ2-1,.,.,TRBV6-5,11